This TCR beta chain was identified in a study of cytomegalovirus exposure and HLA in healthy donors. Findings and caveats of the study: Presence/absence analyses supposed approximately even sequencing depth among donors.

Comments on this clone: Its antigen is not known.

Primers: 60 Vbeta forward and 13 Jbeta reverse. The protocol was immunoSEQ multiplex PCR, while the TCRdb copy is restricted to in-frame clones and leaves out a portion. The data contain roughly 150,000 clones, 70% to 90% of them singletons. The CDR3 runs to 14 residues. Trimming took off 4 bases at V and 4 bases at J, with 13 bases between the two ends. Germline V gene lookup returns CDR1 SNHLY and CDR2 FYNNEI. The sequenced sample consisted of PBMCs. This sequence was found in a young woman in good health and CMV-seronegative. The chain employs TRBV2 and TRBJ1-1; tentatively, D is TRBD1 (6 bases). The CDR3 is CASSVAGAGTEAFF. The CDR3 DNA follows: TGTGCCAGCAGTGTGGCAGGGGCAGGCACTGAAGCTTTCTTT.